This T cell receptor beta chain appears in the sequencing data of a study of regulatory T cells in long-lasting Graves disease. General study findings and limits: There was favoring of TRBV28, TRBJ1-2 and TRBJ2-5 in persistent disease.

Time point noted: newly diagnosed GD, antithyroid drugs for less than 3 months. Extracted PBMC RNA gave rise to the TCR library. From each patient, roughly 9 milliliters of peripheral blood was drawn and collected into an EDTA anticoagulant tube. The table lists this clonotype with many counts. Antigen unknown. V gave up 1 base and J gave up 5 bases, with 8 bases separating them. The CDR3 is made up of 13 amino acids. With iRepertoire HTBI primers and Arm-PCR of CDR3 regions, TCR beta libraries were built. From the multiplex PCR reads, TCRdb called clonotypes with MiXCR, one entry per CDR3 protein. There are a few hundred thousand distinct CDR3 sequences in the sample; 15% to 20% occur only once, and 12% to 15% lies in the top ten. The sample was also linked to a second study, of T cells in Graves' hyperthyroidism and ophthalmopathy. That source adds: Researchers ran a first-round RT-PCR on the TCR CDR3 using the HTBI primer set.

The sequenced sample was peripheral blood mononuclear cells (PBMCs), obtained at new diagnosis, from a patient treated with antithyroid drugs. The receptor was derived from a woman aged 30 to 39 with Graves disease. This chain joins TRBV12-3 or TRBV12-4 and TRBJ1-1; D not certain. CDR3 sequence: CASSLEGLTEAFF. CDR3 DNA sequence: TGTGCCAGCAGTTTAGAAGGGTTAACTGAAGCTTTCTTT.